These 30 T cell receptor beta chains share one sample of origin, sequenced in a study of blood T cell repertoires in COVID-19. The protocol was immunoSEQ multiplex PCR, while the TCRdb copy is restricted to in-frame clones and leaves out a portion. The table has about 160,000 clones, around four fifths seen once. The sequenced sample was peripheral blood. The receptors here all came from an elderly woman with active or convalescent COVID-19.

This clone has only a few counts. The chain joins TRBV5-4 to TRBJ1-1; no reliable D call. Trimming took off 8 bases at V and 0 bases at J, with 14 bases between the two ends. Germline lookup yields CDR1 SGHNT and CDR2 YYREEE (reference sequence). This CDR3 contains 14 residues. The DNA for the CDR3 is TGTGCCAGTTTTCTCGGAGGATTGAACACTGAAGCTTTCTTT. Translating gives CASFLGGLNTEAFF. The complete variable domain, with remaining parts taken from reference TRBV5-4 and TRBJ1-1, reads ETGVTQSPTHLIKTRGQQVTLRCSSQSGHNTVSWYQQALGQGPQFIFQYYREEENGRGNFPPRFSGLQFPNYSSELNVNALELDDSALYLCASFLGGLNTEAFFGQGTRLTVV.

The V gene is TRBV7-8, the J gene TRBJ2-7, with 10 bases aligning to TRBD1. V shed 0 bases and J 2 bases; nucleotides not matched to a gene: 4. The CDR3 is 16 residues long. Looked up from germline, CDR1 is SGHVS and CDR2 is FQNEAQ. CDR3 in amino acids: CASSLAGQGFPYEQYF. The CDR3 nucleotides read TGTGCCAGCAGCTTAGCGGGACAGGGGTTTCCCTACGAGCAGTACTTC. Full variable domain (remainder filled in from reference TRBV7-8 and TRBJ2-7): GAGVSQSPRYKVAKRGQDVALRCDPISGHVSLFWYQQALGQGPEFLTYFQNEAQLDKSGLPSDRFFAERPEGSVSTLKIQRTQQEDSAVYLCASSLAGQGFPYEQYFGPGTRLTVT.

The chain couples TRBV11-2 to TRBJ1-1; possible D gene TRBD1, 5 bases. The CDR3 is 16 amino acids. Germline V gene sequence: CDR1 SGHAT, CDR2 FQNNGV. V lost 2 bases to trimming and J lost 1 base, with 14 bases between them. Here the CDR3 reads CASSLLLGGWNTEAFF. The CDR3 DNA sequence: TGTGCCAGCAGCTTACTCCTGGGGGGGTGGAACACTGAAGCTTTCTTT.

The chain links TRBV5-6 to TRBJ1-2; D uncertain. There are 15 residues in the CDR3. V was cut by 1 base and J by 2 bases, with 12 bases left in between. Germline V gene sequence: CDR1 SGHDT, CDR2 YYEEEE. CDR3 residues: CASSLWSILNYGYTF. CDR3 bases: TGTGCCAGCAGCTTGTGGTCTATCTTGAACTATGGCTACACCTTC.

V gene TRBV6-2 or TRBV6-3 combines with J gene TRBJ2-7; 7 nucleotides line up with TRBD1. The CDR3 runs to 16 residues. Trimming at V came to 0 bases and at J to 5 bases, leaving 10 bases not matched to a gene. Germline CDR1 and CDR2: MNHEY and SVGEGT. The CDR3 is CASSYSTLTGSHEQYF. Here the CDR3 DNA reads TGTGCCAGCAGTTACTCGACCTTGACAGGGTCCCACGAGCAGTACTTC.

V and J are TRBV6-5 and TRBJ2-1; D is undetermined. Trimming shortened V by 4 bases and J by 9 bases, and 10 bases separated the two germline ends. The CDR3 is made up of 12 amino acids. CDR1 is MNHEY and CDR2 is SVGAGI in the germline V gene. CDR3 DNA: TGTGCCAGCAGTTCCCAGGTGGGTGAGCAGTTCTTC. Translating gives CASSSQVGEQFF.

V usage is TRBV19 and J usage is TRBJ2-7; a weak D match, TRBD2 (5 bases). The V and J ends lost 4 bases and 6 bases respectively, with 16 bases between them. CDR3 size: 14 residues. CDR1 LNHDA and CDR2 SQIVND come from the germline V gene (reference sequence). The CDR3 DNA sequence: TGTGCCAGTAGTACCGTTGAGGGCGTGGGCGAGCAGTACTTC. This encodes CASSTVEGVGEQYF.

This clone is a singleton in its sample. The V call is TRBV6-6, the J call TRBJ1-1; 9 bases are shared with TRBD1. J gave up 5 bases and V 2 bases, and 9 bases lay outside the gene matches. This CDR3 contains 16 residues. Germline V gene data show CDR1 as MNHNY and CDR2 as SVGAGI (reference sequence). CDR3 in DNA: TGTGCCAGCAGTTACCGAACCGACAGGGGGAAGACTGAAGCTTTCTTT. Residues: CASSYRTDRGKTEAFF.

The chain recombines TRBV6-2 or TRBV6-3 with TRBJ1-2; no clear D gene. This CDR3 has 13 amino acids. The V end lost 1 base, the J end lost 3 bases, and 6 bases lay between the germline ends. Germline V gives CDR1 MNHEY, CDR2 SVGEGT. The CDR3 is CASSYLPDYGYTF. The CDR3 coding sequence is TGTGCCAGCAGTTACTTACCAGACTATGGCTACACCTTC.

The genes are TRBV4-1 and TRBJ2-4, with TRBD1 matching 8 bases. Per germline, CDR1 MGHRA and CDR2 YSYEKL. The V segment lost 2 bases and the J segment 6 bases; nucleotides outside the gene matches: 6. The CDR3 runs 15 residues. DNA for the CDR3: TGCGCCAGCAGCCAAACCGACAGGGGCGGAAACATTCAGTACTTC. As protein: CASSQTDRGGNIQYF.

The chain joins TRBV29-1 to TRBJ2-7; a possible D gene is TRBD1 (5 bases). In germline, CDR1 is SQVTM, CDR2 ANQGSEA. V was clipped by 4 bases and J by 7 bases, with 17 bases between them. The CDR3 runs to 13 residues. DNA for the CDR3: TGCAGCGTTGCACCCACAGGTACGGTAGAGCAGTACTTC. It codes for CSVAPTGTVEQYF.

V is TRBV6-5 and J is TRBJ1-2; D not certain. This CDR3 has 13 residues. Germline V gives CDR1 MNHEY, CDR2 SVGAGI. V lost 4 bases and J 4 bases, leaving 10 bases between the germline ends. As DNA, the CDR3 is TGTGCCAGCAGTTCAGGTGACGGCTATGGCTACACCTTC. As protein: CASSSGDGYGYTF.

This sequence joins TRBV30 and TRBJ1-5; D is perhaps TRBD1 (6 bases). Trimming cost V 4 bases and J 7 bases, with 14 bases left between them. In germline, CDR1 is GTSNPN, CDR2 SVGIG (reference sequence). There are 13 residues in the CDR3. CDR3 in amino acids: CAWTRGGAQPQHF. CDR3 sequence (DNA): TGTGCCTGGACCCGAGGGGGGGCCCAGCCCCAGCATTTT.

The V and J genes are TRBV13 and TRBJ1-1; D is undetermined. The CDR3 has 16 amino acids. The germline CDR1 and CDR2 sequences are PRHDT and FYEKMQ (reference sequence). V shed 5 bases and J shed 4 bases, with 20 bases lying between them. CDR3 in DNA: TGTGCCAGCAGCCGATCGGGAAGGGAGGTCGGCACTGAAGCTTTCTTT. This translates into CASSRSGREVGTEAFF.

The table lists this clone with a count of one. CDR3 sequence reads: CASSVAAGEGYEQYF. The CDR3, as DNA: TGTGCCAGCAGCGTAGCTGCAGGCGAAGGCTACGAGCAGTACTTC. The V call is TRBV9, the J call TRBJ2-7; no reliable D call. The CDR3 totals 15 residues. CDR1 and CDR2 (germline): SGDLS, YYNGEE. V was trimmed by 0 bases and J by 3 bases, leaving 13 bases between them.

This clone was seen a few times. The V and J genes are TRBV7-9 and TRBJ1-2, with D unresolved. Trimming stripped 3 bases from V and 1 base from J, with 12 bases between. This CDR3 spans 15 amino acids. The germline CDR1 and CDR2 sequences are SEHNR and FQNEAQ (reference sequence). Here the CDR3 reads CASSFASNHNYGYTF. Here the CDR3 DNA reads TGTGCCAGCAGCTTCGCTAGCAACCATAACTATGGCTACACCTTC.

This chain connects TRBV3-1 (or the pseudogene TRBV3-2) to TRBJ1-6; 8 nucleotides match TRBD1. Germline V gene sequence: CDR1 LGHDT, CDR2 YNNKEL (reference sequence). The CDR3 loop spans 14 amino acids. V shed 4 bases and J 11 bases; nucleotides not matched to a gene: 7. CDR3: CASSPGQGRTPLHF. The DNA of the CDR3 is TGTGCCAGCAGCCCAGGACAGGGACGGACACCCCTCCACTTT.

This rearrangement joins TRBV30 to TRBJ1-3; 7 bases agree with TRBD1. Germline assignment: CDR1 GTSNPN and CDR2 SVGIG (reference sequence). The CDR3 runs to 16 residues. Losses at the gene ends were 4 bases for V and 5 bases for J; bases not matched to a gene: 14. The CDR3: CAWTTPTGLRRNTIYF. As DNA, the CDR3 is TGTGCCTGGACCACACCGACAGGGCTCCGCCGAAACACCATATATTTT.

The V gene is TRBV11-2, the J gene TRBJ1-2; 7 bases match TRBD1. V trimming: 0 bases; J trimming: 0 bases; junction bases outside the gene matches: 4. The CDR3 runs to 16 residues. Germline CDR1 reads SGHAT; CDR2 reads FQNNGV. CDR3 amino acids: CASSLDTGQANYGYTF. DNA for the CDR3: TGTGCCAGCAGCTTAGATACAGGACAGGCTAACTATGGCTACACCTTC.

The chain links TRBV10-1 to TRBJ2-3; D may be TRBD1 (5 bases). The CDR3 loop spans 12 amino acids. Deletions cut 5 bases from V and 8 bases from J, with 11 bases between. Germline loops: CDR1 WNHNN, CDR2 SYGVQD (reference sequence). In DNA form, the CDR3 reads TGCGCCAGCAGTTCCCCCCAGGGTACGCAGTATTTT. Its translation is CASSSPQGTQYF.

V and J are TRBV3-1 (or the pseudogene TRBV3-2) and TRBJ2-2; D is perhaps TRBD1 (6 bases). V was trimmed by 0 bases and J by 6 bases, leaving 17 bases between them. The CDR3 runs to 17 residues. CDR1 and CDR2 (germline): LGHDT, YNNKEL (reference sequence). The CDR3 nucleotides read TGTGCCAGCAGCCAAGATTCAACAGGGCAGAAGTCCGGGGAGCTGTTTTTT. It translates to CASSQDSTGQKSGELFF.

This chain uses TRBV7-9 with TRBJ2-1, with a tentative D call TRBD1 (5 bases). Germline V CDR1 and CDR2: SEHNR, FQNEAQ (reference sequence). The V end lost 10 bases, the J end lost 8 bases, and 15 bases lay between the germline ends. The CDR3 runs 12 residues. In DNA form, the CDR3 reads TGTGCCACCTCCCGACAGTCCGATGAGCAGTTCTTC. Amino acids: CATSRQSDEQFF.

The CDR3 here is CASSQPLAGGRNEQFF. CDR3 coding DNA: TGCGCCAGCAGCCAACCCCTAGCGGGGGGGCGCAATGAGCAGTTCTTC. The chain uses TRBV4-1 and TRBJ2-1, with TRBD2 matching over 12 bases. Germline CDR1 MGHRA, CDR2 YSYEKL. J lost 6 bases, V lost 2 bases, and 5 bases had no gene match. The length of the CDR3 is 16 residues.

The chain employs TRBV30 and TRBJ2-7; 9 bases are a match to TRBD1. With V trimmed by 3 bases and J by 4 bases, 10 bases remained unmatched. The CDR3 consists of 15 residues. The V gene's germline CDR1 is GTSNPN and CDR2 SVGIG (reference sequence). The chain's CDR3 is CAWRVNTGGWYEQYF. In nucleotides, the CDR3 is TGTGCCTGGAGAGTTAATACAGGGGGCTGGTACGAGCAGTACTTC.

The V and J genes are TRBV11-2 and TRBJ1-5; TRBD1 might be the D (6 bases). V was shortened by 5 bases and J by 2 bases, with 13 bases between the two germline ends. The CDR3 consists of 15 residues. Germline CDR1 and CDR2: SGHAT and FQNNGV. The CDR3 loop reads CASSIDRQGNQPQHF. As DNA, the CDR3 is TGTGCCAGCAGCATCGATCGACAGGGCAATCAGCCCCAGCATTTT.

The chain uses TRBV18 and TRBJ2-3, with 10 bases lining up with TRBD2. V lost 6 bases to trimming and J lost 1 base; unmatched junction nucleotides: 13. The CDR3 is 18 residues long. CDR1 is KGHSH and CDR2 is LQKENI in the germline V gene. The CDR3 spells CASSPGRAGGRGTDTQYF. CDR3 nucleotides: TGTGCCAGCTCCCCCGGCCGAGCGGGGGGGCGAGGCACAGATACGCAGTATTTT.

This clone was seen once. CDR3 sequence: CASSYSQGLYGYTF. CDR3 DNA: TGTGCCAGCAGTTACTCACAGGGCCTCTATGGCTACACCTTC. The chain carries TRBV6-6 and TRBJ1-2; D is possibly TRBD1 (6 bases). In germline, CDR1 is MNHNY, CDR2 SVGAGI (reference sequence). The CDR3 covers 14 residues. The germline V and J ends were trimmed by 0 bases and 4 bases, with 9 bases remaining between them.

CDR3 region: CASTASGGRDSPLHF. CDR3 coding DNA: TGTGCCAGCACTGCCTCGGGGGGGCGGGATTCACCCCTCCACTTT. The genes are TRBV2 and TRBJ1-6; weak D call: TRBD1 (6 bases). Trimming left V 7 bases short and J 8 bases short, with 18 bases between. CDR1 SNHLY and CDR2 FYNNEI come from the germline V gene. This CDR3 has 15 amino acids.

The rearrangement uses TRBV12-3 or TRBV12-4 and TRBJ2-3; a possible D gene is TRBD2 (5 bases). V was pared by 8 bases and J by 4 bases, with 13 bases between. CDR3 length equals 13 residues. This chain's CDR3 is CASGPGLADTQYF. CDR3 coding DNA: TGTGCCAGCGGTCCGGGGTTGGCAGATACGCAGTATTTT.

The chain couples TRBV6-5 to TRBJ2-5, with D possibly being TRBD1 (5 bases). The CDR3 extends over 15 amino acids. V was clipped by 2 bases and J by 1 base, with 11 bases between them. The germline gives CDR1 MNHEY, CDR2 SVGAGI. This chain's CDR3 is CASSYGQGGQETQYF. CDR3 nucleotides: TGTGCCAGCAGTTACGGTCAGGGTGGCCAAGAGACCCAGTACTTC.